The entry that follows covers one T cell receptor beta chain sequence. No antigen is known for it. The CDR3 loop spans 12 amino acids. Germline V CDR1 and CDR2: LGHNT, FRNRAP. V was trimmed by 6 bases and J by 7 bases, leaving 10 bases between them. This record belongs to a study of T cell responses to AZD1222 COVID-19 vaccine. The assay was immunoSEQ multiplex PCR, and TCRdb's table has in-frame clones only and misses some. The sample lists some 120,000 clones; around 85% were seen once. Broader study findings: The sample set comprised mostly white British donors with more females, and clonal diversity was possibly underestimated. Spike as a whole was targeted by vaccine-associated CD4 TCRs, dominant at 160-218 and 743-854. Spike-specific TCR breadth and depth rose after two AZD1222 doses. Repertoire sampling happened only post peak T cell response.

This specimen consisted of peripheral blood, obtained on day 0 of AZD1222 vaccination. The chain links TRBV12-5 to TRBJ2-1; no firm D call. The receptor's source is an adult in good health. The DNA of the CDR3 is TGTGCTAGTGGGGGTCTAGGGAATGAGCAGTTCTTC. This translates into CASGGLGNEQFF.